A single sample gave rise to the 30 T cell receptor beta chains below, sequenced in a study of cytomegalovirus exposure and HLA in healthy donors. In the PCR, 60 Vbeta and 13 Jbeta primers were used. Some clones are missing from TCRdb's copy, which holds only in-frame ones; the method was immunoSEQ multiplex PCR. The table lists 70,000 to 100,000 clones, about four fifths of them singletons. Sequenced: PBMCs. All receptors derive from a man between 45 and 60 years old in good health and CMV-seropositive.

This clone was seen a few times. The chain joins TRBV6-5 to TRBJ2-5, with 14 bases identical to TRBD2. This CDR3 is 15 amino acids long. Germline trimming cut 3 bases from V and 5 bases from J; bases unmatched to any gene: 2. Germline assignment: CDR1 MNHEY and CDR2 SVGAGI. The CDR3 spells CASSYGTSGSETQYF. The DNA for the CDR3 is TGTGCCAGCAGTTATGGGACTAGCGGGAGTGAGACCCAGTACTTC.

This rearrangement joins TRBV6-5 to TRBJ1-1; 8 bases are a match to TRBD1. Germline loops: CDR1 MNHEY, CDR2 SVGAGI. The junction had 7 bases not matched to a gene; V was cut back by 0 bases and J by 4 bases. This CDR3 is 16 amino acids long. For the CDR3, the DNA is TGTGCCAGCAGTTACTCGGGAGACAGGGGAGGCACTGAAGCTTTCTTT. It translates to CASSYSGDRGGTEAFF.

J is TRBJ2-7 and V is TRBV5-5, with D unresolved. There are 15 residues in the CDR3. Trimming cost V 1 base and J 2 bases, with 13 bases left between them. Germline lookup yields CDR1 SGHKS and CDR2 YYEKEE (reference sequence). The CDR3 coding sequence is TGTGCCAGCAGCTTGATGGCAGTTGTTACCTACGAGCAGTACTTC. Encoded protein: CASSLMAVVTYEQYF.

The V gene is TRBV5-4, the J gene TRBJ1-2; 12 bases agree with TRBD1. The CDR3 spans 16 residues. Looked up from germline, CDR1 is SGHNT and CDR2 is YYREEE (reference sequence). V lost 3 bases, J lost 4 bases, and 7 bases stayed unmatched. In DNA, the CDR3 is TGTGCCAGCAGCTCCGGGACAGGGGGCCTGGGCTATGGCTACACCTTC. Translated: CASSSGTGGLGYGYTF.

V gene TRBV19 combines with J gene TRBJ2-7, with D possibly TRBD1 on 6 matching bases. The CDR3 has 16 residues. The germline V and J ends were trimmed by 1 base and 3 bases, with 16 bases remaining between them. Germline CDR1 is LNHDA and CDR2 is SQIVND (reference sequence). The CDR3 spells CASSIAPARDIYEQYF. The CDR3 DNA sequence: TGTGCCAGTAGTATAGCTCCGGCCCGGGACATCTACGAGCAGTACTTC. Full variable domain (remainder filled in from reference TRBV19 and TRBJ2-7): DGGITQSPKYLFRKEGQNVTLSCEQNLNHDAMYWYRQDPGQGLRLIYYSQIVNDFQKGDIAEGYSVSREKKESFPLTVTSAQKNPTAFYLCASSIAPARDIYEQYFGPGTRLTVT.

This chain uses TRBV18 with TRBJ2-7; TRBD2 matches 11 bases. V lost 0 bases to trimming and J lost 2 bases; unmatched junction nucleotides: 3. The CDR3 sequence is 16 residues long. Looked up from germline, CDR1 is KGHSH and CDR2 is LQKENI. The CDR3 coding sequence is TGTGCCAGCTCACCACCTGGGACTAGCGGACCCTACGAGCAGTACTTC. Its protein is CASSPPGTSGPYEQYF.

In DNA, the CDR3 is TGCAGCGCCTCGGGGGTTGCCGGAAACACCATATATTTT. Amino acids: CSASGVAGNTIYF. The chain carries TRBV29-1 and TRBJ1-3; D perhaps matches TRBD1 (5 bases). V dropped 7 bases and J dropped 4 bases, with 14 bases sitting between them. In germline, CDR1 is SQVTM, CDR2 ANQGSEA. The CDR3 has 13 residues.

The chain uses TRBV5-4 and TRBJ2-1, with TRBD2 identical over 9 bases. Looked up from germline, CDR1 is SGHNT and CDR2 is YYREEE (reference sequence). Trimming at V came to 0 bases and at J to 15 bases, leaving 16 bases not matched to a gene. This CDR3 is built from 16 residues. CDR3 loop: CASSLAGNVRAGGRFF. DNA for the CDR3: TGTGCCAGCAGCTTGGCCGGGAACGTAAGGGCGGGAGGGCGGTTCTTC.

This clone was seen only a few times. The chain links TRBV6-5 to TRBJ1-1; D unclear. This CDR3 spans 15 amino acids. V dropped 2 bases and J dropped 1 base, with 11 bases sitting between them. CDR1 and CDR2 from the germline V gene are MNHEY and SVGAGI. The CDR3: CASSYLAGGNTEAFF. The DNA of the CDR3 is TGTGCCAGCAGTTACCTGGCTGGCGGGAACACTGAAGCTTTCTTT.

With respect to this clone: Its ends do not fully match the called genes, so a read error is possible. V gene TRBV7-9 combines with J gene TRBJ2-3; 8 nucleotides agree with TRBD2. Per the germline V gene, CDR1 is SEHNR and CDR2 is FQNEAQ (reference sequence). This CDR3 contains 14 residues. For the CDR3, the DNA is TGTGCCAGCAGCCTAGCGGGCCGCACAGATACGCAGTATTTT. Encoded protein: CASSLAGRTDTQYF.

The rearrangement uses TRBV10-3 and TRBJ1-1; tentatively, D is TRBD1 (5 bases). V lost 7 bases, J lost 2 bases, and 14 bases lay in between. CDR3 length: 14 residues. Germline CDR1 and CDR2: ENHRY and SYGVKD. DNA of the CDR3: TGTGCCATCACGGCGGGGGAGGGAAACACTGAAGCTTTCTTT. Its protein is CAITAGEGNTEAFF.

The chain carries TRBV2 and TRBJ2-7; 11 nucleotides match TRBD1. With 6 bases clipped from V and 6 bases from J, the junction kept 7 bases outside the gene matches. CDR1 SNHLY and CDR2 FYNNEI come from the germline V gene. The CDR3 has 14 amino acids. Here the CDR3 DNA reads TGTGCCAGCAGGAGGACAGGGGGCCCATCCGAGCAGTACTTC. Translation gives CASRRTGGPSEQYF. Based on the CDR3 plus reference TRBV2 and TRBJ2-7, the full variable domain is EPEVTQTPSHQVTQMGQEVILRCVPISNHLYFYWYRQILGQKVEFLVSFYNNEISEKSEIFDDQFSVERPDGSNFTLKIRSTKLEDSAMYFCASRRTGGPSEQYFGPGTRLTVT.

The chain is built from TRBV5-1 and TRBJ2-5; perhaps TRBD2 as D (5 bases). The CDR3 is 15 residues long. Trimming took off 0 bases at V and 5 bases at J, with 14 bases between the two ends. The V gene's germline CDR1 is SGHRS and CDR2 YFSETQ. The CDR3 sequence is CASSLGIGSGETQYF. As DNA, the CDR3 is TGCGCCAGCAGCTTGGGCATAGGGTCGGGGGAGACCCAGTACTTC.

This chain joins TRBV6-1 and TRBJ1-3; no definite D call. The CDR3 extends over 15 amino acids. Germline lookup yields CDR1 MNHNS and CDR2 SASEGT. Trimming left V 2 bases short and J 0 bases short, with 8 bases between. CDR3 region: CASSEIAVSGNTIYF. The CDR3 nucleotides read TGTGCCAGCAGTGAAATAGCCGTCTCTGGAAACACCATATATTTT.

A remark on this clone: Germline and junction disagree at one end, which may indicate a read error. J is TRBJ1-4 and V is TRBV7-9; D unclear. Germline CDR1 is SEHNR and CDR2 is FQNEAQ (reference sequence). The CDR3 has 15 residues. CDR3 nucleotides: TGTTCCAGCAGCTTAATGGCGGATTCAGCCGAAAAACTGTTTTTT. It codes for CSSSLMADSAEKLFF.

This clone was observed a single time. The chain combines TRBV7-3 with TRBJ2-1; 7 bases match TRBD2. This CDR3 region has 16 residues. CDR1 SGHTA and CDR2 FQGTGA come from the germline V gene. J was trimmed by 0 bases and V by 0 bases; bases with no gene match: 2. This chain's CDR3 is CASSLTLAASYNEQFF. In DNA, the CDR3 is TGTGCCAGCAGCTTAACTCTAGCGGCCTCCTACAATGAGCAGTTCTTC. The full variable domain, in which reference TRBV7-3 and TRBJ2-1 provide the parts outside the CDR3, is GAGVSQTPSNKVTEKGKYVELRCDPISGHTALYWYRQSLGQGPEFLIYFQGTGAADDSGLPNDRFFAVRPEGSVSTLKIQRTERGDSAVYLCASSLTLAASYNEQFFGPGTRLTVL.

Here the CDR3 reads CASSGTDPSQETQYF. In DNA form, the CDR3 reads TGCGCCAGCAGCGGGACAGACCCCTCACAAGAGACCCAGTACTTC. J is TRBJ2-5 and V is TRBV5-1, with TRBD1 identical over 7 bases. CDR3 length equals 15 residues. CDR1 is SGHRS and CDR2 is YFSETQ in the germline V gene. V was pared by 4 bases and J by 2 bases, with 8 bases of the junction left unmatched.

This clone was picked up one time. DNA of the CDR3: TGTGCCACCAACCTGGGGGGAAACCAAGAGACCCAGTACTTC. Its translation: CATNLGGNQETQYF. J is TRBJ2-5 and V is TRBV15; possible D gene TRBD2, 6 bases. Germline V gene lookup returns CDR1 LNHNV and CDR2 YYDKDF (reference sequence). Trimming removed 7 bases at V and 0 bases at J, with 12 bases between. CDR3 length equals 14 residues.

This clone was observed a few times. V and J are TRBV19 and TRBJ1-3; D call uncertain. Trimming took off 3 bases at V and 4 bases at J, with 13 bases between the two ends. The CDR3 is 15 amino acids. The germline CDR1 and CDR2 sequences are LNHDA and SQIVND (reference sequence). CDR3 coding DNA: TGTGCCAGTAGTATTTTCCGGGGATCCGGAAACACCATATATTTT. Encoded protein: CASSIFRGSGNTIYF.

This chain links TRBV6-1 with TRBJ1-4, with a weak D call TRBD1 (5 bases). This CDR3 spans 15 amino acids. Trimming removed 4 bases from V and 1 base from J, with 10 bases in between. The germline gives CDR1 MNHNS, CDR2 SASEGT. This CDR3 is CASSVLGGTNEKLFF. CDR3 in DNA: TGTGCCAGCAGTGTACTCGGGGGAACTAATGAAAAACTGTTTTTT.

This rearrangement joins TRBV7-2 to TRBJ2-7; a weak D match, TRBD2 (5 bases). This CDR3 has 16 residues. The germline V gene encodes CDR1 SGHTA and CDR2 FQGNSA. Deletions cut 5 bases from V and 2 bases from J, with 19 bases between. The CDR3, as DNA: TGTGCCAGCAGCCCGGAAATCCAGCGGAGACCCTACGAGCAGTACTTC. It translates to CASSPEIQRRPYEQYF.

The chain's CDR3 is CASSARALNTEAFF. In DNA, the CDR3 is TGTGCCAGTAGTGCCAGGGCCCTGAACACTGAAGCTTTCTTT. The rearrangement joins TRBV19 to TRBJ1-1, with D tentatively TRBD1 (5 bases). V gave up 5 bases and J gave up 0 bases, with 10 bases separating them. CDR3 size: 14 residues. The germline CDR1 and CDR2 sequences are LNHDA and SQIVND (reference sequence).

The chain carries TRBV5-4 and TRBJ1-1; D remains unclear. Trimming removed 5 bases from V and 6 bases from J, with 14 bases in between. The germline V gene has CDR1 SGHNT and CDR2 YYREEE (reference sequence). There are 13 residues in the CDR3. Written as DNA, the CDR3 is TGTGCCAGCAGGTCCTCGGTGGTCGCTGAAGCTTTCTTT. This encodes CASRSSVVAEAFF.

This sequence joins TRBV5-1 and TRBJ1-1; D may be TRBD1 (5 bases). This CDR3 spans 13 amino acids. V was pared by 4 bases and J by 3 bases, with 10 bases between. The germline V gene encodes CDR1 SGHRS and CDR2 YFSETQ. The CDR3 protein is CASSKTVDTEAFF. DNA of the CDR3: TGCGCCAGCAGCAAGACAGTTGACACTGAAGCTTTCTTT.

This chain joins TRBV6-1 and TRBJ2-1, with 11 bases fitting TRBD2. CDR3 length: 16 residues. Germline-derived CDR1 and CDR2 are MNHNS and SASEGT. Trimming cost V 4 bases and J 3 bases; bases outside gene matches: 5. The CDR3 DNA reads TGTGCCAGCAGTGGAGAGGGACTAGCGGACTACAATGAGCAGTTCTTC. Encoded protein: CASSGEGLADYNEQFF.

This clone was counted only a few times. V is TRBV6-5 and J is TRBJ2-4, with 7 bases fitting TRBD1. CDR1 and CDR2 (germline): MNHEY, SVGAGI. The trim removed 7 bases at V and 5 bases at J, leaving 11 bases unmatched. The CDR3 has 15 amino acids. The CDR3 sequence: CASKPTDRDENIQYF. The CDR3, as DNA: TGTGCCAGCAAACCTACAGACAGGGACGAAAACATTCAGTACTTC.

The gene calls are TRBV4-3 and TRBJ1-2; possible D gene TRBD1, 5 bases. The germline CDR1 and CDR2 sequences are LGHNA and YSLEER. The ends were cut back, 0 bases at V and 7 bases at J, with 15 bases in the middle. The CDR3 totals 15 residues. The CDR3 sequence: CASSQDMAGLRGYTF. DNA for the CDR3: TGCGCCAGCAGCCAAGATATGGCAGGGCTGCGTGGCTACACCTTC.

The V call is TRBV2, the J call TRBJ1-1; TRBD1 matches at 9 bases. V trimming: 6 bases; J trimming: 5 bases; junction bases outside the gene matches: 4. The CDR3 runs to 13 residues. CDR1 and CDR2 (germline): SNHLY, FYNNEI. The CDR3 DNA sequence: TGTGCCAGCAGGGGACAGGGTTGGACTGAAGCTTTCTTT. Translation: CASRGQGWTEAFF.

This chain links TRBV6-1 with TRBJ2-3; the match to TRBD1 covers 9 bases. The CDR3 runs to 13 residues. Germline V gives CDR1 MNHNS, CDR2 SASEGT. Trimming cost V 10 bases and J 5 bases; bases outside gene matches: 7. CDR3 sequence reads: CATQTGGRDTQYF. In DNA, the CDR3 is TGTGCCACCCAGACAGGGGGAAGAGATACGCAGTATTTT.

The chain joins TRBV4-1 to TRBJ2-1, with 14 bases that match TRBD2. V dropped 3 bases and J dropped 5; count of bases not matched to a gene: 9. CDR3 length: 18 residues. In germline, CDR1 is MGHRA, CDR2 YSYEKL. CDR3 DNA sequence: TGCGCCAGCAGCCACCGACAGGGGACTAGCGGGAGTCACAATGAGCAGTTCTTC. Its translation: CASSHRQGTSGSHNEQFF.